A selection of T cell receptor beta chains follows, all from one sample in a study of regulatory T cells in long-lasting Graves disease. TCRdb reanalysed the multiplex PCR reads using MiXCR and keeps one entry per CDR3 protein. The table includes 400,000 to 650,000 distinct CDR3 sequences, roughly a sixth detected once. The same specimen was also included in a second study, on T cells in Graves' hyperthyroidism and ophthalmopathy.

The sample in question was peripheral blood mononuclear cells (PBMCs), obtained at new diagnosis, from a patient treated with antithyroid drugs. Receptors were obtained from a woman aged 40-65 years with Graves disease. CDR3s include the opening cysteine and the closing phenylalanine or tryptophan. The D gene is left open where the match is weak. Clone size, where shown, is once, few, many, or a class for clones that have expanded.

abundance	len	d_gene	j_gene	v_gene	CDR3nt	CDR3aa
.	13	.	TRBJ2-7	TRBV7-9	TGTGCCAGCAGCCCCGCTACTAGCTACGAGCAGTACTTC	CASSPATSYEQYF
few	16	TRBD2	TRBJ2-2	TRBV20-1	TGCAGTGCTAGATTTAGCGGGGGGGCGGGCACCGGGGAGCTGTTTTTT	CSARFSGGAGTGELFF
once	14	TRBD2	TRBJ2-5	TRBV6-2/TRBV6-3	TGTGTCAGCGGGGGGGCGGGGGGGCTGGAGACCCAGTACTTC	CVSGGAGGLETQYF
.	13	.	TRBJ2-1	TRBV20-1	TGCAGTGCTAGAAGGGACTTTAACAATGAGCAGTTCTTC	CSARRDFNNEQFF
many	18	TRBD1	TRBJ2-3	TRBV6-1	TGTGCCAGCAGCCTACTCGGTATGGGGACAGGGGCCGCAGATACGCAGTATTTT	CASSLLGMGTGAADTQYF
many	14	.	TRBJ2-1	TRBV6-1	TGTGCCAGCAGTGTCCGGCCCCCGAGAGATGAGCAGTTCTTC	CASSVRPPRDEQFF
many	15	TRBD2	TRBJ2-7	TRBV30	TGTGCCTGGAGTGTACTTGGCGGGGGGGCCTACGAGCAGTACTTC	CAWSVLGGGAYEQYF
many	12	.	TRBJ2-7	TRBV5-5	TGTGCCAGCAGCTCCACAGAGTACGAGCAGTACTTC	CASSSTEYEQYF
many	14	.	TRBJ1-1	TRBV5-1	TGCGCCAGCAGCCCGGCGACGGCGAGCACTGAAGCTTTCTTT	CASSPATASTEAFF
.	12	TRBD1	TRBJ1-1	TRBV2	TGTGCCAGCAACCGGGACAGGGGGCGAGCTTTCTTT	CASNRDRGRAFF
many	12	.	TRBJ2-5	TRBV12-3/TRBV12-4	TGTGCCAGCCGCAGGGCCGAGGGGACCCAGTACTTC	CASRRAEGTQYF
few	11	.	TRBJ2-3	TRBV19	TGTGCCAGTAGTAACCTAGATACGCAGTATTTT	CASSNLDTQYF
few	18	TRBD2	TRBJ2-1	TRBV5-1	TGCGCCAGCAGCTTTGGGGCTAGCGGGGGGGCGACTTACAATGAGCAGTTCTTC	CASSFGASGGATYNEQFF
many	13	.	TRBJ1-5	TRBV2	TGTGCCAGCAGTGGACAGTACAATCAGCCCCAGCATTTT	CASSGQYNQPQHF
many	17	.	TRBJ1-6	TRBV2	TGTGCCAGCCTTAGTGCCCAGGACAGTCCCTATAGTTCACCCCTCCACTTT	CASLSAQDSPYSSPLHF
few	15	.	TRBJ2-3	TRBV5-1	TGCGCCAGCAGCTTGGGATGGGGGGGCTCAGATACGCAGTATTTT	CASSLGWGGSDTQYF
many	15	TRBD2	TRBJ2-5	TRBV7-3	TGTGCCAGCAGCTCAAGCGGGGGGCCTGTGGAGACCCAGTACTTC	CASSSSGGPVETQYF
.	13	.	TRBJ2-5	TRBV7-2	TGTGCCAGCAGCCCCAGGACTCGGGAGACCCAGTACTTC	CASSPRTRETQYF
.	15	.	TRBJ1-5	TRBV4-1	TGCGCCAGCAGCCAAGATGAGGGCAGGTATCAGCCCCAGCATTTT	CASSQDEGRYQPQHF
.	16	.	TRBJ1-6	TRBV7-9	TGTGCCAGCAGCTTCCAGGGGAACTCCTATAATTCACCCCTCCACTTT	CASSFQGNSYNSPLHF
many	15	.	TRBJ1-1	TRBV28	TGTGCCATTCGTGACAGGCCGCAAATGAACACTGAAGCTTTCTTT	CAIRDRPQMNTEAFF
few	13	.	TRBJ2-7	TRBV27	TGTGCCAGCAAGGGTGTCAAGACCTACGAGCAGTACTTC	CASKGVKTYEQYF
many	13	.	TRBJ1-1	TRBV18	TGTGCCAGCTCACCTCGAGGGAACACTGAAGCTTTCTTT	CASSPRGNTEAFF
.	16	TRBD2	TRBJ2-1	TRBV7-9	TGTGCCAGCAGGCTAGGCTCGGGGGGGCCGAGTAATGAGCAGTTCTTC	CASRLGSGGPSNEQFF
.	14	TRBD1	TRBJ1-1	TRBV19	TGTGCCAGTACCCCGGGACAGGGGGGGACTGAAGCTTTCTTT	CASTPGQGGTEAFF
many	16	.	TRBJ2-3	TRBV7-8	TGTGCCAGCAGCTTAGCCCGGACACCTCGAACAGATACGCAGTATTTT	CASSLARTPRTDTQYF
many	14	TRBD1	TRBJ1-1	TRBV11-2	TGTGCCAGCAGCTTAGAACAGGGGGGGACTGAAGCTTTCTTT	CASSLEQGGTEAFF
many	17	.	TRBJ1-3	TRBV27	TGTGCCAGCAGTTTTGACCCCCCCCTCCGCTCTGGAAACACCATATATTTT	CASSFDPPLRSGNTIYF
few	14	TRBD1	TRBJ2-7	TRBV29-1	TGCAGCGTTACACCGGGACAGGGGATTTACGAGCAGTACTTC	CSVTPGQGIYEQYF
many	13	.	TRBJ1-2	TRBV20-1	TGCAGTGCTCTAAGCATGGTGGGGTATGGCTACACCTTC	CSALSMVGYGYTF
many	15	.	TRBJ1-1	TRBV11-2	TGTGCCAGCAGCTTAGTGGCTGGATCCAACACTGAAGCTTTCTTT	CASSLVAGSNTEAFF
.	16	TRBD2	TRBJ2-1	TRBV12-3/TRBV12-4	TGTGCCAGCAGGGGGCTAGCGGGGGGGATCTACAATGAGCAGTTCTTC	CASRGLAGGIYNEQFF
.	13	.	TRBJ1-2	TRBV6-1	TGTGCCAGCAGTCCCAGGGGATCCAGGGGCTACACCTTC	CASSPRGSRGYTF
few	15	.	TRBJ2-1	TRBV3-1	TGTGCCAGCAGCCAAGGAGACTTCTCCTACAATGAGCAGTTCTTC	CASSQGDFSYNEQFF
many	15	.	TRBJ1-1	TRBV5-8	TGTGCCAGCACCCAATCTGGACAGAGGAACACTGAAGCTTTCTTT	CASTQSGQRNTEAFF
many	15	.	TRBJ2-5	TRBV18	TGTGCCAGCTCACCATGGGCAGGGCGCCAAGAGACCCAGTACTTC	CASSPWAGRQETQYF
many	13	.	TRBJ2-5	TRBV2	TGTGCCAGCAGTGAAATGGGCAGCGAGACCCAGTACTTC	CASSEMGSETQYF
.	14	TRBD2	TRBJ2-7	TRBV7-9	TGTGCCAGCAGCTTAGGGGGGGGGTTTCGCGAGCAGTACTTC	CASSLGGGFREQYF
few	14	.	TRBJ2-3	TRBV30	TGTGCCTGGGCGGGACAGACCTTCTCAGATACGCAGTATTTT	CAWAGQTFSDTQYF
.	15	TRBD1	TRBJ1-2	TRBV6-1	TGTGCCAGCAGATTGACAGGGGGAGAAAGCTATGGCTACACCTTC	CASRLTGGESYGYTF
few	16	.	TRBJ2-7	TRBV27	TGTGCCAGCAGTTCCCGGCCGGGCCTCCCCCTACACGAGCAGTACTTC	CASSSRPGLPLHEQYF
.	16	.	TRBJ2-7	TRBV18	TGTGCCAGCTCACCACTATCGGGGCTGAGTACCTACGAGCAGTACTTC	CASSPLSGLSTYEQYF
.	13	.	TRBJ1-1	TRBV5-4	TGTGCCAGCAGCGTGGACAGCAACACTGAAGCTTTCTTT	CASSVDSNTEAFF